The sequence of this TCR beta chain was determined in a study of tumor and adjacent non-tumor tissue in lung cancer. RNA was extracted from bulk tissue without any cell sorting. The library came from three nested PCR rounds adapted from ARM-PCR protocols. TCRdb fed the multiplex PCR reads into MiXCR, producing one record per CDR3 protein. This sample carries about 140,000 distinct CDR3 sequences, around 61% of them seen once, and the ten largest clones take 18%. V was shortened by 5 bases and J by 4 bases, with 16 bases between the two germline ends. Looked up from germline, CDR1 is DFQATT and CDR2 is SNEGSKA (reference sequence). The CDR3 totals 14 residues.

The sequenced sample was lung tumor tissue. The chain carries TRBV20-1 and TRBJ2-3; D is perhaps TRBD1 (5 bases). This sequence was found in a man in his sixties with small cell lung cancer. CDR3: CSASTKGNADTQYF. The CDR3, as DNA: TGCAGTGCTTCTACCAAGGGGAACGCAGATACGCAGTATTTT.